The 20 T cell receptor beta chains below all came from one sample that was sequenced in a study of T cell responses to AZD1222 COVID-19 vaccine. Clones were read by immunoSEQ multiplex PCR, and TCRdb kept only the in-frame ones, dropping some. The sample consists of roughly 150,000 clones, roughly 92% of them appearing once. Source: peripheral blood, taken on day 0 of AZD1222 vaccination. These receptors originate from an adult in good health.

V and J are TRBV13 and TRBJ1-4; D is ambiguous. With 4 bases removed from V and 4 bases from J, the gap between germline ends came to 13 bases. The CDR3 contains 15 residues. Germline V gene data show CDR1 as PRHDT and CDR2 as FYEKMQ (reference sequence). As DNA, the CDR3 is TGTGCCAGCAGCTCGATCCAGGACCATAATGAAAAACTGTTTTTT. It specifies CASSSIQDHNEKLFF.

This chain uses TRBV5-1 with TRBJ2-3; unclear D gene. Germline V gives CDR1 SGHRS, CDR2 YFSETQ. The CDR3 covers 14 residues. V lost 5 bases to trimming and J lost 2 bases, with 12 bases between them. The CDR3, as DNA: TGCGCCAGCAGAAAACAGCCCTCCACAGATACGCAGTATTTT. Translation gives CASRKQPSTDTQYF.

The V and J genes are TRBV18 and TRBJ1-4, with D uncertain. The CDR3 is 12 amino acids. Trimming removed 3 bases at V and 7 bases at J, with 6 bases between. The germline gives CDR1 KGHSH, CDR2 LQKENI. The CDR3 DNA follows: TGTGCCAGCTCACCGGGAGGTGAAAAACTGTTTTTT. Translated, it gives CASSPGGEKLFF.

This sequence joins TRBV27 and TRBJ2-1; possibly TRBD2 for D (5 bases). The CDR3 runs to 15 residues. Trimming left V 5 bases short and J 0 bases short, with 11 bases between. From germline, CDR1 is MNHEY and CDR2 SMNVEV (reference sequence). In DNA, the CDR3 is TGTGCCAGCAGTAGAGGCGGGTCCTCCTACAATGAGCAGTTCTTC. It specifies CASSRGGSSYNEQFF.

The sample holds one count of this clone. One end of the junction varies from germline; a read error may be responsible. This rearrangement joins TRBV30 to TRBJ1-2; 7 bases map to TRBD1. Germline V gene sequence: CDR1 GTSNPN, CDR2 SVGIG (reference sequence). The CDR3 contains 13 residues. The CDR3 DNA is TGTGCCTGGAGTGTACGCCCCGACAGGGCGGACGCCTTC. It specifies CAWSVRPDRADAF.

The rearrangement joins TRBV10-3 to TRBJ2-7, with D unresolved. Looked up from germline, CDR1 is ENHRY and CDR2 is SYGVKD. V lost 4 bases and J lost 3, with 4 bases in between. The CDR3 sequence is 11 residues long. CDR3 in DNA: TGTGCCATCAGTGGGAACTACGAGCAGTACTTC. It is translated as CAISGNYEQYF.

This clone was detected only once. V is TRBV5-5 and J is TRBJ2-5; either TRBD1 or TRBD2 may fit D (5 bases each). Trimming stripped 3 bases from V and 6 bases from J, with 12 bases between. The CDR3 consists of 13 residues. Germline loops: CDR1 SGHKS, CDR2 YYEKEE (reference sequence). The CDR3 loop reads CASSSGSGKTQYF. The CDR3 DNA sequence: TGTGCCAGCAGCTCAGGGAGTGGAAAGACCCAGTACTTC.

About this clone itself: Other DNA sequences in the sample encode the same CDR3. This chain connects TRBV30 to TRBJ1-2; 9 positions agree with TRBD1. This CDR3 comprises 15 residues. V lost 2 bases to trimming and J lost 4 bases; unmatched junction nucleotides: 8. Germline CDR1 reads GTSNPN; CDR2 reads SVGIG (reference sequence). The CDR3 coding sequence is TGTGCCTGGAGTTCCCCCGGGACAGGGTCCTATGGCTACACCTTC. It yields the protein CAWSSPGTGSYGYTF.

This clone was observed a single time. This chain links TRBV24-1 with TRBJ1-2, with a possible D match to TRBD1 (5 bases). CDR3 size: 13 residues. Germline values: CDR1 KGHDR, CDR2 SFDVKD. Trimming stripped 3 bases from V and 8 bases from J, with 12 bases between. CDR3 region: CATSDGGIGGYTF. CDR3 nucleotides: TGTGCCACCAGTGATGGGGGGATCGGCGGCTACACCTTC.

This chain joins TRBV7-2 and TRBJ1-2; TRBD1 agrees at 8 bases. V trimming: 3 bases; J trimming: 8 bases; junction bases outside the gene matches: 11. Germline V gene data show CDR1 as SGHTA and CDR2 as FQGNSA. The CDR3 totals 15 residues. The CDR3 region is CASSFGQGGLGGYTF. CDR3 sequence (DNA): TGTGCCAGCAGCTTCGGACAGGGCGGTCTGGGAGGCTACACCTTC. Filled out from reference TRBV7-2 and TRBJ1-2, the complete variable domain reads GAGVSQSPSNKVTEKGKDVELRCDPISGHTALYWYRQSLGQGLEFLIYFQGNSAPDKSGLPSDRFSAERTGGSVSTLTIQRTQQEDSAVYLCASSFGQGGLGGYTFGSGTRLTVV.

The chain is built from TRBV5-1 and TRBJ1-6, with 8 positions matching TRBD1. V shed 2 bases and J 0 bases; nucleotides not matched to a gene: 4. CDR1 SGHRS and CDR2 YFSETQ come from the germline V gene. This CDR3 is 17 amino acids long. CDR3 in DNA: TGCGCCAGCAGCTTAACGACAGGGGCCTCCTATAATTCACCCCTCCACTTT. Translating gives CASSLTTGASYNSPLHF.

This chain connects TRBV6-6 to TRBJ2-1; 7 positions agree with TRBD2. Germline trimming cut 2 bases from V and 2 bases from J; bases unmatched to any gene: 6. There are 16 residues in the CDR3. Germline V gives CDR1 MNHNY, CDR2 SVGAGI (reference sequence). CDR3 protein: CASSYRTSAPYNEQFF. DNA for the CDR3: TGTGCCAGCAGTTACAGGACTAGTGCCCCCTACAATGAGCAGTTCTTC.

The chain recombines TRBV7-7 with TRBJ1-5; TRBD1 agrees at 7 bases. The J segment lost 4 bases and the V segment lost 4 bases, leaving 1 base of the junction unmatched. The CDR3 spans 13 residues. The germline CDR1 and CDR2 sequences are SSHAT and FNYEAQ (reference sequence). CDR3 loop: CASSSDRNQPQHF. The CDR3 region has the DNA TGTGCCAGCAGCTCGGACAGGAATCAGCCCCAGCATTTT.

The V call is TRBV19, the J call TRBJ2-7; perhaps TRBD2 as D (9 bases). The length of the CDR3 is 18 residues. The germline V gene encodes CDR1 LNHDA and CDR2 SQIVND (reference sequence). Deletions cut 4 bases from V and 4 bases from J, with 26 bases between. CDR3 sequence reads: CASSSRDRPRGRAYEQYF. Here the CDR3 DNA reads TGTGCCAGTAGTAGCCGGGACAGGCCTCGCGGGAGGGCATACGAGCAGTACTTC.

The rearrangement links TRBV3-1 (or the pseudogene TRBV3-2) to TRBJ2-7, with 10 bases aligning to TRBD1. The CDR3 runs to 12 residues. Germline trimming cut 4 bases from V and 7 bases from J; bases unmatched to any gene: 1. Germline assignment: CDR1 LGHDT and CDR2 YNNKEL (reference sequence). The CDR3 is CASSPGQGEQYF. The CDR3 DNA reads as TGTGCCAGCAGCCCGGGACAGGGGGAGCAGTACTTC.

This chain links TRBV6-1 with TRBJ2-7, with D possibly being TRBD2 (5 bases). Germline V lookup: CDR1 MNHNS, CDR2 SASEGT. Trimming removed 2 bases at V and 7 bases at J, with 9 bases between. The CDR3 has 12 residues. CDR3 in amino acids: CASSEFGEEQYF. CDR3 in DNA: TGTGCCAGCAGTGAATTTGGGGAGGAGCAGTACTTC.

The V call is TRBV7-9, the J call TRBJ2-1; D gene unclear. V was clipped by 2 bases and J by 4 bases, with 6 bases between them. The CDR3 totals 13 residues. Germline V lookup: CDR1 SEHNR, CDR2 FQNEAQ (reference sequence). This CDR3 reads CASSLPSYNEQFF. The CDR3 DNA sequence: TGTGCCAGCAGCTTACCCAGTTACAATGAGCAGTTCTTC.

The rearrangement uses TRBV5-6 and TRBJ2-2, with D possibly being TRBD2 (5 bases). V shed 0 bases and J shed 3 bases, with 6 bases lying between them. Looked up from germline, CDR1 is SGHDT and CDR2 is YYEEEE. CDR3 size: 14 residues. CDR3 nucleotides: TGTGCCAGCAGCTTGGGGACTTACACCGGGGAGCTGTTTTTT. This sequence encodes CASSLGTYTGELFF.

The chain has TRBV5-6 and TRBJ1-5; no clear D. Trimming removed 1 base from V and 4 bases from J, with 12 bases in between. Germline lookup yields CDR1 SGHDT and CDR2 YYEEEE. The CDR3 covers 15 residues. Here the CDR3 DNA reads TGTGCCAGCAGCTTGTACGGCACCTTTAATCAGCCCCAGCATTTT. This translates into CASSLYGTFNQPQHF.

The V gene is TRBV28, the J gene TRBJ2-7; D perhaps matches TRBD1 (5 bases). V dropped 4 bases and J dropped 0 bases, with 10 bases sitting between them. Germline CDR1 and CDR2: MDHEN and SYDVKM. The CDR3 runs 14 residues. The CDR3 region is CASSSLRGSYEQYF. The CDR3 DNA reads TGTGCCAGCAGTTCCCTAAGGGGCTCCTACGAGCAGTACTTC.